This T cell receptor (beta chain) stems from a study of cytomegalovirus exposure and HLA in healthy donors. Researchers ran the PCR with 60 Vbeta and 13 Jbeta primers. Sequencing was performed with immunoSEQ multiplex PCR; in TCRdb, only in-frame clones are kept and a portion is missing. The sample table includes approximately 45,000 clones. The germline CDR1 and CDR2 sequences are SGDLS and YYNGEE. V lost 2 bases and J lost 0; bases outside the gene matches: 8. The CDR3 is 18 amino acids. The TCR originated in a woman between 40 and 55 years old in good health and CMV-seronegative. The V and J genes are TRBV9 and TRBJ2-6, with 7 bases identical to TRBD1. Sequences were obtained from PBMCs. The CDR3: CASSVGDSPISGANVLTF. The CDR3 DNA reads as TGTGCCAGCAGCGTGGGGGACAGTCCCATCTCTGGGGCCAACGTCCTGACTTTC.